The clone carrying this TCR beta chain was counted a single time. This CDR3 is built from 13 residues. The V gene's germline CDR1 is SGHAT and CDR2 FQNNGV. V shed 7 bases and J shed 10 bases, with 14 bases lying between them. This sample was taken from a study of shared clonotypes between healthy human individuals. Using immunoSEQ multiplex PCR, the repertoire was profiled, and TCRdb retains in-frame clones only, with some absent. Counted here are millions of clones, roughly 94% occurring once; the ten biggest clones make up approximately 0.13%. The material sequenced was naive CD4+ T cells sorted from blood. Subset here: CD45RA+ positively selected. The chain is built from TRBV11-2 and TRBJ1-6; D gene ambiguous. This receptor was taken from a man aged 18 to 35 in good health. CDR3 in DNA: TGTGCCAGCAAGTCATCGCTCGGGTCACCCCTCCACTTT. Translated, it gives CASKSSLGSPLHF.